This is a list of T cell receptor beta chains from one sample in a study of blood T cells in healthy people across ages. TCRdb reanalysed the 5' RACE reads using MiXCR and keeps one entry per CDR3 protein. This table has about 2 million distinct CDR3 sequences, about 49% appearing once. Sequenced input: blood. The receptors stem from a middle-aged woman in good health. Each CDR3 is given with its conserved first and last residue. Fields, in order: V gene, D gene, clone size, J gene, CDR3 protein, CDR3 DNA. A D gene is named only where the DNA matches it firmly. Rows may omit the clone size; those that give it use once, few, many or a size class.

V: TRBV27
D: -
size: -
J: TRBJ2-5
CDR3: CASSSVSGLVSETQYF
DNA: TGTGCCAGCAGTTCAGTTAGCGGTCTTGTTAGTGAGACCCAGTACTTC

V: TRBV4-1
D: -
size: -
J: TRBJ2-2
CDR3: CASSQDLNTGELFF
DNA: TGCGCCAGCAGCCAAGACCTAAACACCGGGGAGCTGTTTTTT

V: TRBV12-3/TRBV12-4
D: TRBD1
size: -
J: TRBJ1-2
CDR3: CASRWDSPYGYTF
DNA: TGTGCCAGCAGGTGGGACAGCCCGTATGGCTACACCTTC

V: TRBV7-9
D: TRBD1
size: -
J: TRBJ2-4
CDR3: CASSLGVGDRSGEQYF
DNA: TGTGCCAGCAGCTTAGGAGTCGGGGACAGGTCGGGGGAGCAGTACTTC

V: TRBV20-1
D: -
size: -
J: TRBJ2-7
CDR3: CSARCLRSPSYEQYF
DNA: TGCAGTGCTAGATGCCTGAGATCTCCGTCCTACGAGCAGTACTTC

V: TRBV2
D: -
size: -
J: TRBJ2-1
CDR3: CASWPVADEQFF
DNA: TGTGCCAGCTGGCCTGTAGCGGATGAGCAGTTCTTC

V: TRBV6-6
D: -
size: -
J: TRBJ2-7
CDR3: CASSYPAGTSYEQYF
DNA: TGTGCCAGCAGTTACCCGGCGGGCACCTCCTACGAGCAGTACTTC

V: TRBV5-1
D: -
size: -
J: TRBJ1-1
CDR3: CASSPNREINTEAFF
DNA: TGCGCCAGCAGCCCCAACCGGGAAATTAACACTGAAGCTTTCTTT

V: TRBV2
D: -
size: once
J: TRBJ2-1
CDR3: CASRDYRAEQFF
DNA: TGTGCCAGCAGAGACTACAGGGCTGAGCAGTTCTTC

V: TRBV5-1
D: -
size: few
J: TRBJ2-7
CDR3: CASSLESWAYEQYF
DNA: TGCGCCAGCAGCCTGGAGTCGTGGGCCTACGAGCAGTACTTC

V: TRBV6-6
D: -
size: many
J: TRBJ1-2
CDR3: CASSDNTPDGYTF
DNA: TGTGCCAGCAGTGACAACACCCCAGATGGCTACACCTTC

V: TRBV28
D: TRBD2
size: -
J: TRBJ2-7
CDR3: CASSSGGPLGEQYF
DNA: TGTGCCAGCAGTTCGGGGGGGCCACTCGGCGAGCAGTACTTC

V: TRBV20-1
D: -
size: -
J: TRBJ2-7
CDR3: CSANQDWDEQYF
DNA: TGCAGTGCCAACCAAGATTGGGACGAGCAGTACTTC

V: TRBV28
D: TRBD1
size: -
J: TRBJ2-1
CDR3: CASRGQGLGNEQFF
DNA: TGTGCCAGCAGGGGACAGGGGTTGGGGAATGAGCAGTTCTTC

V: TRBV24-1
D: -
size: -
J: TRBJ1-2
CDR3: CATSDEQDKRGYTF
DNA: TGTGCCACCAGTGATGAACAGGACAAACGGGGCTACACCTTC

V: TRBV7-2
D: -
size: -
J: TRBJ1-4
CDR3: CASSLSPGTGTNEKLFF
DNA: TGTGCCAGCAGCTTATCCCCGGGGACGGGTACTAATGAAAAACTGTTTTTT

V: TRBV7-2
D: -
size: -
J: TRBJ2-3
CDR3: CASSHDGITDTQYF
DNA: TGTGCCAGCAGCCACGACGGCATCACAGATACGCAGTATTTT

V: TRBV20-1
D: -
size: -
J: TRBJ2-5
CDR3: CSVQRGEAQYF
DNA: TGCAGTGTCCAGCGAGGGGAGGCCCAGTACTTC

V: TRBV7-9
D: -
size: -
J: TRBJ1-2
CDR3: CASSPPGEYYGYTF
DNA: TGTGCCAGCAGCCCGCCGGGGGAGTACTATGGCTACACCTTC

V: TRBV12-5
D: -
size: few
J: TRBJ2-1
CDR3: CASGPGHDNEQFF
DNA: TGTGCTAGTGGCCCCGGACATGACAATGAGCAGTTCTTC

V: TRBV28
D: TRBD1
size: few
J: TRBJ2-6
CDR3: CASSDIQGQDSTGANVLTF
DNA: TGTGCCAGCAGCGATATCCAGGGACAGGATAGTACTGGGGCCAACGTCCTGACTTTC

V: TRBV7-8
D: -
size: -
J: TRBJ2-3
CDR3: CASSLLARRTDTQYF
DNA: TGTGCCAGCAGCTTACTAGCGAGGCGCACAGATACGCAGTATTTT

V: TRBV12-3/TRBV12-4
D: -
size: -
J: TRBJ1-5
CDR3: CASSSVTGNQPQHF
DNA: TGTGCCAGCAGTTCAGTCACGGGGAATCAGCCCCAGCATTTT

V: TRBV7-9
D: -
size: few
J: TRBJ1-5
CDR3: CASSLSSQPQHF
DNA: TGTGCCAGCAGCTTATCCAGTCAGCCCCAGCATTTT

V: TRBV5-1
D: -
size: -
J: TRBJ2-3
CDR3: CASRQGMADTQYF
DNA: TGCGCCAGCAGACAGGGTATGGCAGATACGCAGTATTTT

V: TRBV7-2
D: -
size: many
J: TRBJ2-4
CDR3: CASSLDIGTAAKNIQYF
DNA: TGTGCCAGCAGCTTAGATATTGGGACCGCAGCCAAAAACATTCAGTACTTC

V: TRBV28
D: -
size: few
J: TRBJ2-7
CDR3: CASSTAVEGGTYEQYF
DNA: TGTGCCAGCAGTACCGCTGTGGAAGGGGGTACCTACGAGCAGTACTTC

V: TRBV6-2/TRBV6-3
D: TRBD1
size: -
J: TRBJ1-5
CDR3: CASSLYDRADQPQHF
DNA: TGTGCCAGCAGTTTATACGACAGGGCGGATCAGCCCCAGCATTTT